These 5 T cell receptor beta chains were all obtained from the same sample, sequenced in a study of regulatory T cells in long-lasting Graves disease. Indicated time point: newly diagnosed GD, antithyroid drugs for less than 3 months. Researchers made the TCR library from RNA that was extracted from PBMCs. Researchers made TCR beta libraries by using iRepertoire HTBI primers and running Arm-PCR on CDR3 regions. TCRdb re-called the multiplex PCR reads through MiXCR, storing one row per CDR3 protein. The sample consists of roughly 250,000 distinct CDR3 sequences, approximately 20% of them appearing once. The same sample was also used in a study of T cells in Graves' hyperthyroidism and ophthalmopathy.

The source material was peripheral blood mononuclear cells (PBMCs), sampled at new diagnosis, from a patient treated with antithyroid drugs. These TCRs come from a woman in her twenties or thirties with Graves disease.

This clonotype was picked up a small number of times. The J gene is TRBJ1-2, the V gene TRBV11-2; D gene uncertain. Germline CDR1 reads SGHAT; CDR2 reads FQNNGV. This CDR3 has 14 amino acids. The V end was cut by 5 bases, the J end by 5 bases, with 15 bases between. CDR3 in amino acids: CASSQDREIYGYTF. The CDR3 nucleotides read TGTGCCAGCAGCCAAGATCGGGAAATTTATGGCTACACCTTC.

This clonotype was seen only a few times. The chain joins TRBV9 to TRBJ2-3; D is possibly TRBD2 (6 bases). This CDR3 comprises 14 residues. Per germline, CDR1 SGDLS and CDR2 YYNGEE. V lost 3 bases, J lost 0 bases, and 8 bases lay in between. DNA for the CDR3: TGTGCCAGCAGCGGGGGGACTAGCACAGATACGCAGTATTTT. Protein: CASSGGTSTDTQYF.

In this sample, this clonotype turned up many times. The genes are TRBV5-5 and TRBJ2-2; D assignment may be TRBD1 or TRBD2 (5 bases each). CDR1 and CDR2 from the germline V gene are SGHKS and YYEKEE (reference sequence). The germline V and J ends were trimmed by 0 bases and 7 bases, with 16 bases remaining between them. The CDR3 is made up of 16 amino acids. CDR3 DNA sequence: TGTGCCAGCAGCTTGGTGGTAGGAGGAACAGGCGGGGAGCTGTTTTTT. As protein: CASSLVVGGTGGELFF.

This clonotype was detected many times. The CDR3 region is CSARQGSGYTF. DNA of the CDR3: TGCAGTGCTCGGCAGGGAAGTGGCTACACCTTC. The genes are TRBV20-1 and TRBJ1-2; possibly TRBD1 for D (5 bases). Trimming removed 5 bases at V and 7 bases at J, with 11 bases between. The germline CDR1 and CDR2 sequences are DFQATT and SNEGSKA (reference sequence). The CDR3 is 11 residues long.

This clonotype was observed a few times. The rearrangement joins TRBV6-1 to TRBJ2-2, with D perhaps given as TRBD1 or TRBD2 (5 bases each). The CDR3 is 16 residues long. CDR1 and CDR2 from the germline V gene are MNHNS and SASEGT. The germline V and J ends were trimmed by 6 bases and 4 bases, with 18 bases remaining between them. CDR3 DNA: TGTGCCAGCAGACGCCGGGACGTATCGGGCACCGGGGAGCTGTTTTTT. Amino acids: CASRRRDVSGTGELFF.